Listed below are T cell receptor beta chains from one sample, sequenced in a study of vaccination and CD4 T cells after COVID-19. Using its own MiXCR run on the PCR reads, TCRdb lists one record per CDR3 protein. The sample lists 15,000 or so distinct CDR3 sequences, approximately 50% occurring once. Their specific antigens are unknown. The sequences come from cultured CD4+ T cells from blood, collected after SARS-CoV-2 vaccination. These receptors were taken from a human donor with COVID-19. Both conserved end residues are part of each CDR3. Fields, in order: D gene, V gene, J gene, clone size, CDR3 protein, CDR3 DNA. A D gene is named only where the DNA matches it firmly. Rows may omit the clone size; those that give it use once, few, many or a size class.

>TRBD1|TRBV20-1|TRBJ1-1|few
CSAYQTGTGDPKGAFF
TGCAGTGCTTATCAAACCGGGACAGGGGACCCGAAGGGGGCTTTCTTT
>TRBD2|TRBV4-1|TRBJ2-5|.
CASSPGGAEVETQYF
TGCGCCAGCAGCCCGGGGGGGGCGGAGGTAGAGACCCAGTACTTC
>TRBD1|TRBV6-1|TRBJ2-3|.
CASDRGTDTQYF
TGTGCCAGCGACAGGGGCACAGATACGCAGTATTTT
>.|TRBV19|TRBJ1-5|once
CASSLDGSNQPQHF
TGTGCCAGTAGTCTCGATGGTAGCAATCAGCCCCAGCATTTT
>.|TRBV15|TRBJ1-2|few
CATSRDRNYGYTF
TGTGCCACCAGCAGAGACAGGAACTATGGCTACACCTTC
>.|TRBV24-1|TRBJ2-1|.
CATSDLSGGSYNEQFF
TGTGCCACCAGTGATTTAAGTGGGGGCTCCTACAATGAGCAGTTCTTC
>.|TRBV20-1|TRBJ1-5|.
CSARALRGGSNQPQHF
TGCAGTGCTAGAGCGCTCAGGGGAGGAAGCAATCAGCCCCAGCATTTT
>TRBD1|TRBV20-1|TRBJ1-5|few
CSARPDRGNNQPQHF
TGCAGTGCTCGGCCCGACAGGGGGAACAATCAGCCCCAGCATTTT
>.|TRBV6-2/TRBV6-3|TRBJ2-7|.
CASSYSTGYEQYF
TGTGCCAGCAGTTACTCGACAGGCTACGAGCAGTACTTC
>.|TRBV11-3|TRBJ2-7|.
CASSKTYEQYF
TGTGCCAGCAGTAAAACCTACGAGCAGTACTTC
>.|TRBV19|TRBJ1-1|.
CASTQWAENTEAFF
TGTGCCAGTACCCAATGGGCGGAGAACACTGAAGCTTTCTTT
>TRBD2|TRBV7-9|TRBJ2-1|few
CASSLGTTHF
TGTGCCAGCAGCTTGGGGACTACACACTTC
>.|TRBV5-1|TRBJ2-7|.
CASSLSQWAYEQYF
TGCGCCAGCAGCTTGTCGCAGTGGGCCTACGAGCAGTACTTC
>TRBD1|TRBV2|TRBJ1-1|few
CASSGRQGPNTEAFF
TGTGCCAGCAGTGGCCGACAGGGCCCGAACACTGAAGCTTTCTTT
>TRBD1|TRBV6-1|TRBJ2-1|.
CASSRTGLTYNEQFF
TGTGCCAGCAGTAGGACAGGCCTAACCTACAATGAGCAGTTCTTC
>.|TRBV6-1|TRBJ1-6|.
CASSEFRTAYNSPLHF
TGTGCCAGCAGTGAATTCAGGACAGCTTATAATTCACCCCTCCACTTT
>.|TRBV12-3/TRBV12-4|TRBJ1-1|.
CASREKTTTSTQF
TGTGCCAGTCGAGAAAAGACCACTACTTCAACTCAATTT
>.|TRBV7-2|TRBJ1-3|once
CASSRTVTNSGNTIYF
TGTGCCAGCAGCAGGACGGTGACCAACTCTGGAAACACCATATATTTT
>.|TRBV11-2|TRBJ1-2|few
CASSLDVGLEGYTF
TGTGCCAGCAGCTTAGACGTCGGACTCGAAGGCTACACCTTC
>.|TRBV7-6|TRBJ2-3|.
CASSLDVRGTQYF
TGTGCCAGCAGCTTAGACGTACGAGGTACGCAGTATTTT
>.|TRBV28|TRBJ1-1|.
CATYRQLNTEAFF
TGTGCCACTTATAGACAGCTGAACACTGAAGCTTTCTTT
>.|TRBV20-1|TRBJ1-4|.
CSARKPEKLFF
TGCAGTGCTAGAAAGCCTGAAAAACTGTTTTTT
>TRBD2|TRBV12-3/TRBV12-4|TRBJ2-5|once
CASSLGTSGGGQETQYF
TGTGCCAGCAGTCTCGGGACTAGCGGGGGGGGACAAGAGACCCAGTACTTC
>TRBD2|TRBV7-3|TRBJ2-6|.
CASSLIGLAGSSGANVLTF
TGTGCCAGCAGCTTGATCGGACTAGCGGGTAGCTCTGGGGCCAACGTCCTGACTTTC
>.|TRBV20-1|TRBJ1-5|few
CSASWDDGQPQHF
TGCAGTGCTAGTTGGGACGACGGGCAGCCCCAGCATTTT
>.|TRBV7-2|TRBJ2-3|once
CASSFSGPDTQYF
TGTGCCAGCAGCTTCTCGGGCCCAGATACGCAGTATTTT
>TRBD1|TRBV30|TRBJ2-3|few
CAWNSGGSGPDTQYF
TGTGCCTGGAATTCAGGGGGCAGCGGCCCAGATACGCAGTATTTT
>TRBD1|TRBV7-9|TRBJ1-2|.
CASSSLDRGWYGYTF
TGTGCCAGCAGCTCCTTGGACAGGGGGTGGTATGGCTACACCTTC
>.|TRBV6-1|TRBJ1-2|.
CASIGYGYTF
TGTGCCAGCATTGGCTATGGCTACACCTTC
>.|TRBV6-5|TRBJ1-1|.
CASSFMRGFMNTEAFF
TGTGCCAGCAGTTTCATGAGGGGTTTCATGAACACTGAAGCTTTCTTT
>TRBD2|TRBV20-1|TRBJ2-1|.
CSAPAGTSEVF
TGCAGTGCTCCAGCCGGGACTAGTGAGGTCTTC
>TRBD1|TRBV6-1|TRBJ1-5|.
CASTGTGVNQPQHF
TGTGCCAGCACCGGGACAGGGGTCAATCAGCCCCAGCATTTT
>.|TRBV6-1|TRBJ1-1|.
CASSEIDRLTEAFF
TGTGCCAGCAGTGAGATAGACAGGCTCACTGAAGCTTTCTTT
>TRBD2|TRBV11-3|TRBJ2-5|.
CASSPGLAGAQETQYF
TGTGCCAGCAGCCCAGGACTAGCGGGGGCTCAAGAGACCCAGTACTTC